This T cell receptor (beta chain) appears in the sequencing data of a study of blood T cell repertoires in COVID-19. Study-wide background: The United States, Italy and Spain were the sources of the acute and convalescent COVID-19 samples. Sample material is recorded as cDNA or gDNA derived from T cells, B-cell-depleted T cells, or PBMCs.

In the source study's methods: Amplified reference gene primers provided the basis for estimating nucleated cell counts. Clones were read by immunoSEQ multiplex PCR, and TCRdb kept only the in-frame ones, dropping some. That table is the source of V, J and clone size, and D and trimming were worked out from the DNA. Among more than 300,000 clones listed, around nine tenths were seen once. Germline V gene lookup returns CDR1 SGHRS and CDR2 YFSETQ. CDR3 length: 13 amino acids. V was cut by 4 bases and J by 6 bases, with 10 bases left in between. Sequences were obtained from peripheral blood. The clonotype originates from a woman in her 70s with COVID-19, enrolled during active disease. This chain connects TRBV5-1 to TRBJ2-2; D ambiguous. The CDR3 here is CASSLQPPGELFF. The CDR3 nucleotides read TGCGCCAGCAGCCTACAGCCGCCCGGGGAGCTGTTTTTT.